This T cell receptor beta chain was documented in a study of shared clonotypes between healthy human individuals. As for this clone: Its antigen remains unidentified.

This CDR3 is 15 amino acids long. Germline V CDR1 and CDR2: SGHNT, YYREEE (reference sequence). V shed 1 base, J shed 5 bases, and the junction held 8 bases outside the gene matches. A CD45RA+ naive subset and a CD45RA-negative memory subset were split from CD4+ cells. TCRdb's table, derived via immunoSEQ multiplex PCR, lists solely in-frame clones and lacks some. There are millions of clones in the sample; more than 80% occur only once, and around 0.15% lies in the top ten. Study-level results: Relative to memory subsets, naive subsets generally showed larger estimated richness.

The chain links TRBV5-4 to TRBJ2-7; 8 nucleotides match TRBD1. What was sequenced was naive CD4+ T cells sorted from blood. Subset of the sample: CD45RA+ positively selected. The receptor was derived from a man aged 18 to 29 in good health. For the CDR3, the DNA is TGTGCCAGCAGCTTGCCGGGACAGGTAGGGAACGAGCAGTACTTC. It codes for CASSLPGQVGNEQYF. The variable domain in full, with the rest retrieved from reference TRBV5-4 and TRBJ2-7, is ETGVTQSPTHLIKTRGQQVTLRCSSQSGHNTVSWYQQALGQGPQFIFQYYREEENGRGNFPPRFSGLQFPNYSSELNVNALELDDSALYLCASSLPGQVGNEQYFGPGTRLTVT.